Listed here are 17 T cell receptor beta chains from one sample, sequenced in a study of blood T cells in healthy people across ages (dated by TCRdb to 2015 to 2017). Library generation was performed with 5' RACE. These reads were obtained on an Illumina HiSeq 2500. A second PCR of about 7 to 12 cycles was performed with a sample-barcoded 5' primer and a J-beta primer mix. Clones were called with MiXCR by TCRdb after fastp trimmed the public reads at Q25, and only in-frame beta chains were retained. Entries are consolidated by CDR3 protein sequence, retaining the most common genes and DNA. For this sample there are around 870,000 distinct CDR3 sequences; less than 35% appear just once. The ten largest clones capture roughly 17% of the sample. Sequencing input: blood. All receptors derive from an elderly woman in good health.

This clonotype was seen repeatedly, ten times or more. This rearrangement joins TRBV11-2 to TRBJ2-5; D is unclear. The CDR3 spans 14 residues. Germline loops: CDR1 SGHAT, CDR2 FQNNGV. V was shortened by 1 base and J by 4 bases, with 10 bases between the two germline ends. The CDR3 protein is CASSLGVSGETQYF. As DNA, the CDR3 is TGTGCCAGCAGCTTAGGGGTTAGTGGAGAGACCCAGTACTTC.

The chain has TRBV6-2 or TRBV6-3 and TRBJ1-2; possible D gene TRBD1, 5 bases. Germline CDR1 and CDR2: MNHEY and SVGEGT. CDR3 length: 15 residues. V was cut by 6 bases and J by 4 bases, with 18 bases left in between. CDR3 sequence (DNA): TGTGCCAGCAGCGACCCCGGGAGCAGGGCCTATGGCTACACCTTC. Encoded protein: CASSDPGSRAYGYTF.

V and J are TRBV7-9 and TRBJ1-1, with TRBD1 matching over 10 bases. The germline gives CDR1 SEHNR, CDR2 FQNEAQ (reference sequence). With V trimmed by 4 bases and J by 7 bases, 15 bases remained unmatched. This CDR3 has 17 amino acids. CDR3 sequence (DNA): TGTGCCAGCAGCTCTGCAGGGACAGGGGATTTTGGGGTTGAAGCTTTCTTT. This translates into CASSSAGTGDFGVEAFF.

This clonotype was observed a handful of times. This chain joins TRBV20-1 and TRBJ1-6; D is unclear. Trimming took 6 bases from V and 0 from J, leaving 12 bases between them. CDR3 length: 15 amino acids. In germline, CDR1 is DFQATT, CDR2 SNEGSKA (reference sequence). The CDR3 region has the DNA TGCAGTGCCGGGGAGGTCAGCTCCTATAATTCACCCCTCCACTTT. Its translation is CSAGEVSSYNSPLHF.

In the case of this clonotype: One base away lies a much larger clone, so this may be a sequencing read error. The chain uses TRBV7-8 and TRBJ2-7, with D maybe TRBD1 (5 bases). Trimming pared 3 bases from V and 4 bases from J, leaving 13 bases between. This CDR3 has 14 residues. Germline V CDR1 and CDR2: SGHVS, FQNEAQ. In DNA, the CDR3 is TGTGCCAGCAGCTTCAGCAGGGTGGGTTACGAGCAGTACTTC. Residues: CASSFSRVGYEQYF.

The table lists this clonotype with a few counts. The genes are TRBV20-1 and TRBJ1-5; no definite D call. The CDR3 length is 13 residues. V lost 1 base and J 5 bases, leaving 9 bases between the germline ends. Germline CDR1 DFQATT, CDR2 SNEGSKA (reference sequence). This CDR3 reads CSARGASYQPQHF. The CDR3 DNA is TGCAGTGCTAGAGGGGCTAGTTATCAGCCCCAGCATTTT.

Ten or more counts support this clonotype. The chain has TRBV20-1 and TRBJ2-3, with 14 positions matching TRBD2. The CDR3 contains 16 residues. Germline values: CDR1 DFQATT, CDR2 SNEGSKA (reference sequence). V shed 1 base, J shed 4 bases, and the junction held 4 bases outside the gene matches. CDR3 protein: CSARGLAGGLPDTQYF. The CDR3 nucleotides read TGCAGTGCTAGAGGACTAGCGGGGGGGCTGCCAGATACGCAGTATTTT.

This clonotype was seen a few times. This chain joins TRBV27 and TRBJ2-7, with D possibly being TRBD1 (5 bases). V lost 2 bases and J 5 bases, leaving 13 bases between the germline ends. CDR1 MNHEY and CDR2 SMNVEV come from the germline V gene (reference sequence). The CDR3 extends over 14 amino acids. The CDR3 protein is CASSLKGRAHEQYF. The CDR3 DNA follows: TGTGCCAGCAGTTTAAAAGGCAGGGCCCACGAGCAGTACTTC.

CDR3 in amino acids: CASSLGTTGVGGFF. CDR3 sequence (DNA): TGTGCCAGCAGCTTGGGCACTACAGGGGTCGGGGGGTTCTTC. The chain carries TRBV12-3 or TRBV12-4 and TRBJ2-1, with D perhaps TRBD1 (7 bases). This CDR3 has 14 amino acids. The germline V and J ends were trimmed by 6 bases and 15 bases, with 24 bases remaining between them.

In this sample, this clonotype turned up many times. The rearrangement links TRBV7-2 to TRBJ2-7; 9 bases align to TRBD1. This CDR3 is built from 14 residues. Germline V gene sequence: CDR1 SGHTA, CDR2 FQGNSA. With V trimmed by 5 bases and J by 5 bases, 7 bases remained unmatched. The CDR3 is CASSQRTGAHEQYF. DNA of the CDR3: TGTGCCAGCAGCCAAAGGACAGGGGCCCACGAGCAGTACTTC. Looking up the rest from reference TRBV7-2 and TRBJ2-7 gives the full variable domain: GAGVSQSPSNKVTEKGKDVELRCDPISGHTALYWYRQSLGQGLEFLIYFQGNSAPDKSGLPSDRFSAERTGGSVSTLTIQRTQQEDSAVYLCASSQRTGAHEQYFGPGTRLTVT.

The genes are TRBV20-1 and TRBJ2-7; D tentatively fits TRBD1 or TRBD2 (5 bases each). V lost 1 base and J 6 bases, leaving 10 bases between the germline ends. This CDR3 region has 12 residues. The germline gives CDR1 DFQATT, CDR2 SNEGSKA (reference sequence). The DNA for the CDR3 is TGCAGTGCTAGAGCCTTGGGGGTCGAGCAGTACTTC. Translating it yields CSARALGVEQYF.

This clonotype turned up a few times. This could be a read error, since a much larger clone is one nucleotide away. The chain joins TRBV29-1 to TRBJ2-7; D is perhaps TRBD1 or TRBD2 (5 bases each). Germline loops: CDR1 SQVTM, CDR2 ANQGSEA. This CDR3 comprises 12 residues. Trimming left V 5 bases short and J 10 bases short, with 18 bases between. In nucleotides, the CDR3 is TGCAGCGTTCCCCACCAGGGAGAGGCCCAGTACTTC. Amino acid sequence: CSVPHQGEAQYF.

The CDR3 here is CASSLEFTGELFF. The CDR3 bases are TGCGCCAGCAGCTTGGAATTCACCGGGGAGCTGTTTTTT. This sequence joins TRBV5-1 and TRBJ2-2; no clear D gene. The CDR3 totals 13 residues. Deletions cut 0 bases from V and 4 bases from J, with 4 bases between. Looked up from germline, CDR1 is SGHRS and CDR2 is YFSETQ.

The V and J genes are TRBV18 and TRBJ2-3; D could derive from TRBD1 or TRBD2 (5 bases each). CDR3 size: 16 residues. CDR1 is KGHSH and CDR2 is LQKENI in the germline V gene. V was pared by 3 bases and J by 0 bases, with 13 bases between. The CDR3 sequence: CASSPVGVSSTDTQYF. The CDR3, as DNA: TGTGCCAGCTCACCCGTGGGGGTCTCTAGCACAGATACGCAGTATTTT. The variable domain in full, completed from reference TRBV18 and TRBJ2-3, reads NAGVMQNPRHLVRRRGQEARLRCSPMKGHSHVYWYRQLPEEGLKFMVYLQKENIIDESGMPKERFSAEFPKEGPSILRIQQVVRGDSAAYFCASSPVGVSSTDTQYFGPGTRLTVL.

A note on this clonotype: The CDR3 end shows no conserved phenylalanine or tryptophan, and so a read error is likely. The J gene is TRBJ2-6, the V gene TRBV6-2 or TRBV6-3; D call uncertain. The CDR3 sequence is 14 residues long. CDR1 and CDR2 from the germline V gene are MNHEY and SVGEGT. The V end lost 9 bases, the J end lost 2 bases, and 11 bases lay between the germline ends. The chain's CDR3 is CASKPVAGANVLTS. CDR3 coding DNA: TGTGCCAGTAAACCTGTGGCTGGGGCCAACGTCCTGACTTCC.

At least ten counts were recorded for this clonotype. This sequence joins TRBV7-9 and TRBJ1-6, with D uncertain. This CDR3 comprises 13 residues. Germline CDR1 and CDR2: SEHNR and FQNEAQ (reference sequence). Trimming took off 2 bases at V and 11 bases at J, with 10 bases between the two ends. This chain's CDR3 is CASSLSLDTPLHF. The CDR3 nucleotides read TGTGCCAGCAGCTTATCTTTGGATACACCCCTCCACTTT.

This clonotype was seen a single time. The CDR3 here is CASSFGGQETQFF. CDR3 bases: TGCGCCAGCAGCTTTGGCGGTCAAGAGACCCAGTTCTTC. The chain is built from TRBV5-1 and TRBJ2-1; D is ambiguous. Trimming took 2 bases from V and 13 from J, leaving 16 bases between them. Germline CDR1 SGHRS, CDR2 YFSETQ. The CDR3 sequence is 13 residues long.